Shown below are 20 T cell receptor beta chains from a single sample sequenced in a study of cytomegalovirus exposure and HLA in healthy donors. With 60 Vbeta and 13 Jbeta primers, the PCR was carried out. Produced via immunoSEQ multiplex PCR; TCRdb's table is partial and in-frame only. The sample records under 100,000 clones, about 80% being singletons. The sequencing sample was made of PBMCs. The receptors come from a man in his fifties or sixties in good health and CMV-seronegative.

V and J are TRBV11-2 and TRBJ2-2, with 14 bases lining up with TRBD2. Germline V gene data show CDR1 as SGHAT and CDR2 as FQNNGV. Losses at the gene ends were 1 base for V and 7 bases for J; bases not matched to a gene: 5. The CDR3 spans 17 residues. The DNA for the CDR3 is TGTGCCAGCAGCTTAGGGACTAGCGGGGGGCGTGTCGGGGAGCTGTTTTTT. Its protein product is CASSLGTSGGRVGELFF.

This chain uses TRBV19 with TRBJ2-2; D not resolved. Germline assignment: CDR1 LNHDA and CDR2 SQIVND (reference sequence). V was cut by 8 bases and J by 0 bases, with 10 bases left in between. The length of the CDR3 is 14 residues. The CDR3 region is CASLVSANTGELFF. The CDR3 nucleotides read TGTGCCAGTCTCGTAAGCGCGAACACCGGGGAGCTGTTTTTT.

In nucleotides, the CDR3 is TGTGCCAGCACCTCCGGACTGGTCTACAATGAGCAGTTCTTC. Protein sequence: CASTSGLVYNEQFF. V usage is TRBV6-6 and J usage is TRBJ2-1; tentative D call: TRBD2 (5 bases). Germline-derived CDR1 and CDR2 are MNHNY and SVGAGI (reference sequence). The CDR3 is 14 residues long. The V gene lost 7 bases and the J gene lost 3 bases, with 13 bases spanning the gap.

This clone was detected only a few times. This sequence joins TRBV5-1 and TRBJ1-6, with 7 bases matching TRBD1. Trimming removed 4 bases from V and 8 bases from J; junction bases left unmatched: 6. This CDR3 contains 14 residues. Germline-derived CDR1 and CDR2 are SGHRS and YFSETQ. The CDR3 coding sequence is TGCGCCAGCAGCAGCCGACAGGGCGATTCACCCCTCCACTTT. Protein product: CASSSRQGDSPLHF.

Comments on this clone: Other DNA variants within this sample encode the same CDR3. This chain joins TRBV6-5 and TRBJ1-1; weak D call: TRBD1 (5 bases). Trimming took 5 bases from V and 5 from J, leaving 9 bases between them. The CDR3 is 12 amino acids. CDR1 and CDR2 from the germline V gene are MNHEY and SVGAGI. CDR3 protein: CASSGGGTEAFF. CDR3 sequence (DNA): TGTGCCAGCAGTGGGGGGGGGACTGAAGCTTTCTTT.

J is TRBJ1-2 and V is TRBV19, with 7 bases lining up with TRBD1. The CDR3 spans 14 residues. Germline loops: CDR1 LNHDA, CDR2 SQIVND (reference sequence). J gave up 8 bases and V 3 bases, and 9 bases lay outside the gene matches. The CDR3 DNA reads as TGTGCCAGTAGTATGTTGCACAGGGGCATAGGCTACACCTTC. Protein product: CASSMLHRGIGYTF. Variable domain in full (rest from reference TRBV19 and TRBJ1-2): DGGITQSPKYLFRKEGQNVTLSCEQNLNHDAMYWYRQDPGQGLRLIYYSQIVNDFQKGDIAEGYSVSREKKESFPLTVTSAQKNPTAFYLCASSMLHRGIGYTFGSGTRLTVV.

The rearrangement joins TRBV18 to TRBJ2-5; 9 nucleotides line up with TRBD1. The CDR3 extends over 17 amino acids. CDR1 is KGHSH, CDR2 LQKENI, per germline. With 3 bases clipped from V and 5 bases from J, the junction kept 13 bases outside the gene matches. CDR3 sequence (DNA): TGTGCCAGCTCACCGCTCACGGGACAGGGAAGCCGGGAGACCCAGTACTTC. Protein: CASSPLTGQGSRETQYF.

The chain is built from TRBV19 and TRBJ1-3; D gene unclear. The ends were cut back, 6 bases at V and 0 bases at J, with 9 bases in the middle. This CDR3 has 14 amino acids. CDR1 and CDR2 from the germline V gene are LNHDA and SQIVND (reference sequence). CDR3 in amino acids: CASRPGTSGNTIYF. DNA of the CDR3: TGTGCCAGTAGACCAGGTACCTCTGGAAACACCATATATTTT.

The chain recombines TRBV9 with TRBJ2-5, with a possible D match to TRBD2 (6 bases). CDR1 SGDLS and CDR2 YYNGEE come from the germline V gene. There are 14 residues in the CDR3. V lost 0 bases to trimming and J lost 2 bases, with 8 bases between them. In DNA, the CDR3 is TGTGCCAGCAGCGTAGTCGGGAGTCAAGAGACCCAGTACTTC. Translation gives CASSVVGSQETQYF.

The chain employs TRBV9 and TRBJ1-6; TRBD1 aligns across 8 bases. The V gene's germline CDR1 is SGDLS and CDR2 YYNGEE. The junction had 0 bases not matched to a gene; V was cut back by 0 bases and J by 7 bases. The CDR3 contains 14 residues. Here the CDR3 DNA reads TGTGCCAGCAGCGTAGACAGGGGGAATTCACCCCTCCACTTT. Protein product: CASSVDRGNSPLHF.

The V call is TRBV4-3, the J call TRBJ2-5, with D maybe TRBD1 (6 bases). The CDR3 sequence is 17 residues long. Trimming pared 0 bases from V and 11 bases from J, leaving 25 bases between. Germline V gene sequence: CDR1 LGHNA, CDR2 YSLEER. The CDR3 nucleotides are TGCGCCAGCAGCCAAGATCTGCCTGTGGGGGCCAGTGGGGAGCAGTACTTC. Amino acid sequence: CASSQDLPVGASGEQYF.

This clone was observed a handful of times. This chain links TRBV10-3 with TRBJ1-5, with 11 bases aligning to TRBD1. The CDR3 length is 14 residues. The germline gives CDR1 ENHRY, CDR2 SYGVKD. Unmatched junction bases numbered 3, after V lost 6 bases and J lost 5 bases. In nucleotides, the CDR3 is TGTGCCATCAGGGGGACAGGGGGAGATCAGCCCCAGCATTTT. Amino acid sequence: CAIRGTGGDQPQHF.

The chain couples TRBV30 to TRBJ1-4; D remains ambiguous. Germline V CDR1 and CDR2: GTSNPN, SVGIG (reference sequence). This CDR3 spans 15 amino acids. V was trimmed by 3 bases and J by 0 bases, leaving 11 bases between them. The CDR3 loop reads CAWSPGRATNEKLFF. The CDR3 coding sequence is TGTGCCTGGAGCCCTGGGCGGGCAACTAATGAAAAACTGTTTTTT.

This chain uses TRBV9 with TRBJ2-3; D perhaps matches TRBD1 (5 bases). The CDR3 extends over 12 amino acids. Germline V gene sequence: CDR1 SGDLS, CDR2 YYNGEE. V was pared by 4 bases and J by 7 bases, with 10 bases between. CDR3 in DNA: TGTGCCAGCAGCCCCGACAGAAATACGCAGTATTTT. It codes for CASSPDRNTQYF. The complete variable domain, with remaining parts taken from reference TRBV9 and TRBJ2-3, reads DSGVTQTPKHLITATGQRVTLRCSPRSGDLSVYWYQQSLDQGLQFLIQYYNGEERAKGNILERFSAQQFPDLHSELNLSSLELGDSALYFCASSPDRNTQYFGPGTRLTVL.

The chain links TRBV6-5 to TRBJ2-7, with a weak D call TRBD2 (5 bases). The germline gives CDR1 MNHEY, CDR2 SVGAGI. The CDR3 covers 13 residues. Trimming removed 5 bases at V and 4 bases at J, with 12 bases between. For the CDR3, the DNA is TGTGCCAGCAGTAGTTCATGGACTTACGAGCAGTACTTC. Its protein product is CASSSSWTYEQYF.

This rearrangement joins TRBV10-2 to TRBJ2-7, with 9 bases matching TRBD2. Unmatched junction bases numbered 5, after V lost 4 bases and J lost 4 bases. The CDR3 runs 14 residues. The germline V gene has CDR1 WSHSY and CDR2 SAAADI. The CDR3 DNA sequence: TGCGCCAGCAGTGGGCATAGCGGGGGATACGAGCAGTACTTC. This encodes CASSGHSGGYEQYF.

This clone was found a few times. CDR3 region: CASRPPLGVETQYF. Written as DNA, the CDR3 is TGTGCCAGCAGACCACCCCTAGGGGTTGAGACCCAGTACTTC. The rearrangement uses TRBV6-5 and TRBJ2-5; weak D call: TRBD1 (5 bases). Germline loops: CDR1 MNHEY, CDR2 SVGAGI. V lost 6 bases, J lost 5 bases, and 16 bases lay in between. This CDR3 comprises 14 residues.

The DNA of the CDR3 is TGTGCCAGCTCGGCACAGGGGCCCACCGGCGAGCAGTACTTC. Translated: CASSAQGPTGEQYF. The chain employs TRBV18 and TRBJ2-7, with 7 bases lining up with TRBD1. Germline trimming cut 6 bases from V and 6 bases from J; bases unmatched to any gene: 11. CDR1 is KGHSH, CDR2 LQKENI, per germline. The length of the CDR3 is 14 residues.

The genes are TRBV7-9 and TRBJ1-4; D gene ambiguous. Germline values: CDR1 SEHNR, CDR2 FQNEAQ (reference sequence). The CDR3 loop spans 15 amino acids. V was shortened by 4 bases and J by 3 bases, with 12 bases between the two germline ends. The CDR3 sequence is CASSSQGGPNEKLFF. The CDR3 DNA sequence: TGTGCCAGCAGCTCCCAAGGTGGGCCTAATGAAAAACTGTTTTTT.

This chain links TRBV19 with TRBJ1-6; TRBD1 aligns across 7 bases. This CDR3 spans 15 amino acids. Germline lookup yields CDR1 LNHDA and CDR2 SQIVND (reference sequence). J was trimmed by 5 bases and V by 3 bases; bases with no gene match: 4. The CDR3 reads CASSMTGKDNSPLHF. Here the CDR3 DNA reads TGTGCCAGTAGTATGACAGGGAAAGATAATTCACCCCTCCACTTT. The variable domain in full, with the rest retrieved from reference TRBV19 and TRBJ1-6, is DGGITQSPKYLFRKEGQNVTLSCEQNLNHDAMYWYRQDPGQGLRLIYYSQIVNDFQKGDIAEGYSVSREKKESFPLTVTSAQKNPTAFYLCASSMTGKDNSPLHFGNGTRLTVT.